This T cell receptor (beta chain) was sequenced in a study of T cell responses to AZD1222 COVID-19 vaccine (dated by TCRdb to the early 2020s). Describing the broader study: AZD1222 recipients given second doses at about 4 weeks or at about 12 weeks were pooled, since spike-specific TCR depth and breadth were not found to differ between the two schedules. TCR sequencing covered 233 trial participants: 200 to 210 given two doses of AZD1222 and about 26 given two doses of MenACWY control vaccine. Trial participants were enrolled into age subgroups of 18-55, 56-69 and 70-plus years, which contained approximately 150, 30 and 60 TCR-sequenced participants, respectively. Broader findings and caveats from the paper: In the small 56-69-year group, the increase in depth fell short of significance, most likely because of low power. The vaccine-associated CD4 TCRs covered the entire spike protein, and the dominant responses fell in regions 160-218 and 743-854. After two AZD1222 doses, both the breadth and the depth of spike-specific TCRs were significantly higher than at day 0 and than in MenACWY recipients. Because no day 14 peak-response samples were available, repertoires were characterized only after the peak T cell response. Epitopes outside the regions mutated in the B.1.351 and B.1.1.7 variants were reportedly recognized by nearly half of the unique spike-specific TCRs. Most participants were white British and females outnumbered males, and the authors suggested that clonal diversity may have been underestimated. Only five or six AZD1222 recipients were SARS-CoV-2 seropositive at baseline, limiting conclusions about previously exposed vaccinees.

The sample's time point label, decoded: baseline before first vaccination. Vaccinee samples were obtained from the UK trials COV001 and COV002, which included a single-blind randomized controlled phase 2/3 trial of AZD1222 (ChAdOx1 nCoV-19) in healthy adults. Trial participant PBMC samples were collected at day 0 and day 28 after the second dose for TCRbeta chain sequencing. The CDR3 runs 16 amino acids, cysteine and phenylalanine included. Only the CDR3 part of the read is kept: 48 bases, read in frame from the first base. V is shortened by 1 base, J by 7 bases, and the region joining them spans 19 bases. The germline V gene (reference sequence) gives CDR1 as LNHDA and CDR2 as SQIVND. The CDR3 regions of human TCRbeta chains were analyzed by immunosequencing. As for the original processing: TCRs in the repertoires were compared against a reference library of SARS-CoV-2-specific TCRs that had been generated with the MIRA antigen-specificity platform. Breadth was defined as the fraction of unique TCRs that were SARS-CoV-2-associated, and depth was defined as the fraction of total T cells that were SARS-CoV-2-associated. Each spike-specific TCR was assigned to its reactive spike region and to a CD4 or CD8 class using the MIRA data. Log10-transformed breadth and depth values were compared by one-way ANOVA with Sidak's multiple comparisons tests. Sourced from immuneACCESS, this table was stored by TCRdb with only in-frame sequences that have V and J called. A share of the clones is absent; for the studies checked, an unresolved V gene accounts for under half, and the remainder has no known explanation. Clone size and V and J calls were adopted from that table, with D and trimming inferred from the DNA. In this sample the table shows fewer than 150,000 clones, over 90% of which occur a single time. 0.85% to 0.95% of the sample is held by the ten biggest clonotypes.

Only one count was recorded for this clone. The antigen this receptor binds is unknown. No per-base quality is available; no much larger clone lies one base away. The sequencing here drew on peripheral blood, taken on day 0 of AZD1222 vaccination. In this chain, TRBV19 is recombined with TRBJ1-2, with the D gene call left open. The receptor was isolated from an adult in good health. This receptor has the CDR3 CASSIGRERVGSGYTF. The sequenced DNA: TGTGCCAGTAGTATAGGTAGAGAACGGGTAGGCTCTGGCTACACCTTC.